Listed here are 7 T cell receptor beta chains from one sample, sequenced in a study of cytomegalovirus exposure and HLA in healthy donors. The PCR had 60 Vbeta and 13 Jbeta primers. Sequencing used immunoSEQ multiplex PCR; TCRdb keeps in-frame clones, though not all of them. The top ten hold under 2% of the sample, which has 150,000 to 200,000 clones, approximately 86% seen once. The sequenced sample was PBMCs. The receptors derive from a woman aged 18-35 years in good health and CMV-seronegative.

The chain combines TRBV18 with TRBJ1-4; 8 nucleotides line up with TRBD1. The J segment lost 7 bases and the V segment lost 5 bases, leaving 15 bases of the junction unmatched. This CDR3 contains 17 residues. Germline V gene sequence: CDR1 KGHSH, CDR2 LQKENI. DNA for the CDR3: TGTGCCAGCTCATCACTATCCGGACAGGGCGTTTCTGAAAAACTGTTTTTT. It codes for CASSSLSGQGVSEKLFF.

The chain is built from TRBV5-1 and TRBJ2-1; D may be TRBD2 (6 bases). V gave up 6 bases and J gave up 0 bases, with 10 bases separating them. The V gene's germline CDR1 is SGHRS and CDR2 YFSETQ. This CDR3 is built from 14 residues. The CDR3 loop is CASTFGGSYNEQFF. In DNA, the CDR3 is TGCGCCAGCACCTTCGGGGGCTCCTACAATGAGCAGTTCTTC.

As DNA, the CDR3 is TGTGCCAGCAGCGGACACAGGGGGCAGTACTATGGCTACACCTTC. The encoded protein is CASSGHRGQYYGYTF. The V gene is TRBV9, the J gene TRBJ1-2; 9 bases agree with TRBD1. The CDR3 length is 15 residues. CDR1 is SGDLS, CDR2 YYNGEE, per germline. With 3 bases clipped from V and 3 bases from J, the junction kept 6 bases outside the gene matches.

CDR3 nucleotide sequence: TGTGCCAGCAGCTCCCAGGGAGGAGACTATGGCTACACCTTC. The encoded protein is CASSSQGGDYGYTF. The J gene is TRBJ1-2, the V gene TRBV7-2; perhaps TRBD1 as D (5 bases). Germline assignment: CDR1 SGHTA and CDR2 FQGNSA. The CDR3 runs to 14 residues. Between the trimmed V and J ends, which lost 4 bases and 3 bases, there was a span of 12 bases. Variable domain in full (rest from reference TRBV7-2 and TRBJ1-2): GAGVSQSPSNKVTEKGKDVELRCDPISGHTALYWYRQSLGQGLEFLIYFQGNSAPDKSGLPSDRFSAERTGGSVSTLTIQRTQQEDSAVYLCASSSQGGDYGYTFGSGTRLTVV.

V usage is TRBV6-5 and J usage is TRBJ1-5; 7 bases map to TRBD1. This CDR3 comprises 14 residues. Germline-derived CDR1 and CDR2 are MNHEY and SVGAGI. With V trimmed by 6 bases and J by 8 bases, 10 bases remained unmatched. The CDR3 coding sequence is TGTGCCAGCAGGCCTCGACAGGGTGCGAAGCCCCAGCATTTT. It yields the protein CASRPRQGAKPQHF.

V and J are TRBV7-9 and TRBJ1-1; D gene ambiguous. V was shortened by 5 bases and J by 2 bases, with 9 bases between the two germline ends. This CDR3 comprises 13 residues. Germline CDR1 SEHNR, CDR2 FQNEAQ (reference sequence). The CDR3 is CASSVQANTEAFF. CDR3 in DNA: TGTGCCAGCAGCGTCCAAGCCAACACTGAAGCTTTCTTT. The variable domain in full, with the rest retrieved from reference TRBV7-9 and TRBJ1-1, is DTGVSQNPRHKITKRGQNVTFRCDPISEHNRLYWYRQTLGQGPEFLTYFQNEAQLEKSRLLSDRFSAERPKGSFSTLEIQRTEQGDSAMYLCASSVQANTEAFFGQGTRLTVV.

The chain combines TRBV6-4 with TRBJ2-1, with 9 bases matching TRBD2. The germline V gene has CDR1 MRHNA and CDR2 SNTAGT. Trimming took 0 bases from V and 3 from J; bases not matched to a gene: 0. The CDR3 has 15 amino acids. In DNA form, the CDR3 reads TGTGCCAGCAGTGACTCTAGCGGGAGCTACAATGAGCAGTTCTTC. It translates to CASSDSSGSYNEQFF.